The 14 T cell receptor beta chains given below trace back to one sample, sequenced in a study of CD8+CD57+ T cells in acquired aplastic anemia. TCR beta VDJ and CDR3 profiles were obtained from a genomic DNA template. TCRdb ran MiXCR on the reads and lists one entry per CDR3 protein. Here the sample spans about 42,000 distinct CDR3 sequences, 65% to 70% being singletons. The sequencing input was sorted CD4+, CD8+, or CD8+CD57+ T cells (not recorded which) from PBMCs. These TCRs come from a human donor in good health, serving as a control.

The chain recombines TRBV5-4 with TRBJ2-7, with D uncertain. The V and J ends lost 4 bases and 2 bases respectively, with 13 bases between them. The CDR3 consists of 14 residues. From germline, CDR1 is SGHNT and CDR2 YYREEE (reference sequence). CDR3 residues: CASSPTTPTYEQYF. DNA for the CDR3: TGTGCCAGCAGCCCTACAACGCCAACCTACGAGCAGTACTTC.

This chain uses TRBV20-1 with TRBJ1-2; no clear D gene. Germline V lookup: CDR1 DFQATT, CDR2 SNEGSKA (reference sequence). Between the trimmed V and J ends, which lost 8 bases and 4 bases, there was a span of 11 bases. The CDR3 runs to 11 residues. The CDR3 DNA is TGCAGTTTGACTGAGGTCTATGGCTACACCTTC. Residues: CSLTEVYGYTF.

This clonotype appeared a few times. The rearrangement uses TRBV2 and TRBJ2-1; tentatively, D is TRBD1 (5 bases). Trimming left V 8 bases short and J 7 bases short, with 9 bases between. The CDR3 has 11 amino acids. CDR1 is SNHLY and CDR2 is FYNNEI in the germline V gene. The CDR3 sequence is CASGARNEQFF. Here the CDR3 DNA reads TGTGCCAGCGGGGCGCGAAATGAGCAGTTCTTC.

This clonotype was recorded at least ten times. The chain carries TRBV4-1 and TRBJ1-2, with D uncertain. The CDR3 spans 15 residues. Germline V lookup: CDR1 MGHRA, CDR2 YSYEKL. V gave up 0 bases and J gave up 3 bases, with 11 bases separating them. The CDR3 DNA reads TGCGCCAGCAGCCAAGATTCCCTCGGTGACTATGGCTACACCTTC. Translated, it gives CASSQDSLGDYGYTF.

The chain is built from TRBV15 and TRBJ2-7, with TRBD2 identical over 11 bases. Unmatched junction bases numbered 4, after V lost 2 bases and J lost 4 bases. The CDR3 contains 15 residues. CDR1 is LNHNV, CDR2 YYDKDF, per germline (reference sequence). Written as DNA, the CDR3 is TGTGCCACCAGCAGAACACTAGCGGGGGAATACGAGCAGTACTTC. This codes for CATSRTLAGEYEQYF.

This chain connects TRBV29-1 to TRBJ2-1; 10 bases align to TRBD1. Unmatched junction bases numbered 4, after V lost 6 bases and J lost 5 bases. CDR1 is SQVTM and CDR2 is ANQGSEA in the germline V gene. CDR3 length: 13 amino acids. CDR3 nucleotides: TGCAGCGTCGGGACAGGGGCGAACAATGAGCAGTTCTTC. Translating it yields CSVGTGANNEQFF.

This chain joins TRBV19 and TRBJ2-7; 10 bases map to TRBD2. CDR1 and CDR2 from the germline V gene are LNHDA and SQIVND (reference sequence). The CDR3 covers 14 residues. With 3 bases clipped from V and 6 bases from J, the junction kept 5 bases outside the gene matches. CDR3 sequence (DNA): TGTGCCAGTAGTATCCTGGCTAGCGGGGGCGAGCAGTACTTC. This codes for CASSILASGGEQYF.

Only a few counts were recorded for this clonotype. For the CDR3, the DNA is TGTGCCAGCACTGCTGGGGGAAGTCAGCCCCAGCATTTT. Its protein is CASTAGGSQPQHF. The J gene is TRBJ1-5, the V gene TRBV6-1; tentative D call: TRBD1 (5 bases). V lost 7 bases and J lost 6, with 13 bases in between. CDR3 length: 13 amino acids. The germline V gene encodes CDR1 MNHNS and CDR2 SASEGT.

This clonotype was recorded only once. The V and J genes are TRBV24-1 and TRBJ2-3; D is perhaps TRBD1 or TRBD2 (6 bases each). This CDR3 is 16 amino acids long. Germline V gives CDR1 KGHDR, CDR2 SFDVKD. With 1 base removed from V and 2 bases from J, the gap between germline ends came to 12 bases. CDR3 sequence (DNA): TGTGCCACCAGTGATTTTGAAGGGGGGCCCACAGATACGCAGTATTTT. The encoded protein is CATSDFEGGPTDTQYF.

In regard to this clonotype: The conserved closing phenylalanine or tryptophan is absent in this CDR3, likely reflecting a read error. CDR3 sequence reads: CSARIAGAFEQYL. CDR3 nucleotide sequence: TGCAGTGCTAGGATAGCGGGAGCTTTCGAGCAGTACCTC. This sequence joins TRBV20-1 and TRBJ2-7; 9 bases are shared with TRBD2. Germline loops: CDR1 DFQATT, CDR2 SNEGSKA (reference sequence). The CDR3 has 13 amino acids. Unmatched junction bases numbered 6, after V lost 3 bases and J lost 6 bases.

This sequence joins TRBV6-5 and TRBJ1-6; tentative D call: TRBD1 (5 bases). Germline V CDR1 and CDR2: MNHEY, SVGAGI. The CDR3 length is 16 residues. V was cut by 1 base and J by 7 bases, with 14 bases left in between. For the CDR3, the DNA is TGTGCCAGCAGTTACTTGAGAGGGGAAGGCAATTCACCCCTCCACTTT. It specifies CASSYLRGEGNSPLHF.

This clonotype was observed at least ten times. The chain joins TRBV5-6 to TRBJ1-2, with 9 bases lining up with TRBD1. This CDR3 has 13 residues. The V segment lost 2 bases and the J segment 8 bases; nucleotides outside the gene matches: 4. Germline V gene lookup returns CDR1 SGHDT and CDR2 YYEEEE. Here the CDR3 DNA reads TGTGCCAGCAGCTTCGGGACAGGGAACGGCTACACCTTC. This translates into CASSFGTGNGYTF.

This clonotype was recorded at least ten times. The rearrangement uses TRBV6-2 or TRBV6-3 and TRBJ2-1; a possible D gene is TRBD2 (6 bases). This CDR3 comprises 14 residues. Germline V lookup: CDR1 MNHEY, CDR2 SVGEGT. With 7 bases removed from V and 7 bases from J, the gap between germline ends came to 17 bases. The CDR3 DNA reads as TGTGCCAGCACCTTACGACTAGTGGGAAATGAGCAGTTCTTC. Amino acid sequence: CASTLRLVGNEQFF.

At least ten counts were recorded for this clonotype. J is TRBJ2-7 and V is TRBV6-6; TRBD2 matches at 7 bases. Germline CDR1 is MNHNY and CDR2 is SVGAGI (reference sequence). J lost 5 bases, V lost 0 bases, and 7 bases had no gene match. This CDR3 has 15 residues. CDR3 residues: CASSYSNGGNDEQYF. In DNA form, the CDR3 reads TGTGCCAGCAGTTACTCGAACGGGGGGAACGACGAGCAGTACTTC.